The 10 T cell receptor beta chains given below trace back to one sample, sequenced in a study of PD-1 blockade in classical Hodgkin lymphoma. Specified time point: cycle 4 day 1 (C4D1), after more than five weeks of nivolumab. Every patient relapsed after autologous stem cell transplantation, and brentuximab vedotin exposure varied. TCRdb's table, derived via immunoSEQ multiplex PCR, lists solely in-frame clones and lacks some. Altogether around 40,000 clones are present, over 65% being singletons, with the ten largest covering more than 8%. This specimen was peripheral blood mononuclear cells (PBMCs), taken before the fourth cycle of nivolumab. The receptor source for this set is a human donor with classical Hodgkin lymphoma.

The rearrangement joins TRBV5-8 to TRBJ2-1; no clear D gene. This CDR3 has 15 residues. The ends were cut back, 0 bases at V and 0 bases at J, with 7 bases in the middle. Germline CDR1 SGHTS, CDR2 YDEGEE. As DNA, the CDR3 is TGTGCCAGCAGCTTGGTGATGAGCTCCTACAATGAGCAGTTCTTC. Amino acids: CASSLVMSSYNEQFF.

The V gene is TRBV6-1, the J gene TRBJ2-3, with 10 positions matching TRBD2. Germline CDR1 MNHNS, CDR2 SASEGT. The J segment lost 4 bases and the V segment lost 0 bases, leaving 4 bases of the junction unmatched. The CDR3 extends over 16 amino acids. The CDR3 DNA is TGTGCCAGCAGTGAAGCCGCCAGCGGGGGGGCAGATACGCAGTATTTT. Amino acid sequence: CASSEAASGGADTQYF.

The chain recombines TRBV5-4 with TRBJ2-3; 7 bases agree with TRBD2. CDR3 length: 13 residues. CDR1 SGHNT and CDR2 YYREEE come from the germline V gene (reference sequence). V gave up 3 bases and J gave up 2 bases; unmatched junction bases: 0. The CDR3 DNA is TGTGCCAGCAGCTGGGACTACACAGATACGCAGTATTTT. Its protein product is CASSWDYTDTQYF.

V and J are TRBV5-1 and TRBJ2-1; a possible D gene is TRBD2 (5 bases). Germline lookup yields CDR1 SGHRS and CDR2 YFSETQ. The CDR3 has 14 residues. The ends were cut back, 4 bases at V and 4 bases at J, with 12 bases in the middle. CDR3 DNA: TGCGCCAGCAGCGGTGGGGAGATATACAATGAGCAGTTCTTC. It encodes CASSGGEIYNEQFF.

The chain combines TRBV5-1 with TRBJ1-1; D might be TRBD1 (5 bases). The CDR3 is made up of 15 amino acids. Trimming shortened V by 4 bases and J by 2 bases, and 15 bases separated the two germline ends. CDR1 and CDR2 (germline): SGHRS, YFSETQ. Here the CDR3 DNA reads TGCGCCAGCAGCCCACTACAGGCGACCAACACTGAAGCTTTCTTT. It codes for CASSPLQATNTEAFF. The full variable domain, rest sourced from reference TRBV5-1 and TRBJ1-1, is KAGVTQTPRYLIKTRGQQVTLSCSPISGHRSVSWYQQTPGQGLQFLFEYFSETQRNKGNFPGRFSGRQFSNSRSEMNVSTLELGDSALYLCASSPLQATNTEAFFGQGTRLTVV.

V gene TRBV7-9 combines with J gene TRBJ1-1; 8 positions match TRBD1. CDR3 length: 14 residues. After removal of 5 bases from V and 0 bases from J, the junction contained 2 bases not matched to a gene. CDR1 and CDR2 from the germline V gene are SEHNR and FQNEAQ (reference sequence). CDR3 region: CASSQDRVNTEAFF. CDR3 nucleotides: TGTGCCAGCAGCCAGGACAGGGTGAACACTGAAGCTTTCTTT. Variable domain in full (rest from reference TRBV7-9 and TRBJ1-1): DTGVSQNPRHKITKRGQNVTFRCDPISEHNRLYWYRQTLGQGPEFLTYFQNEAQLEKSRLLSDRFSAERPKGSFSTLEIQRTEQGDSAMYLCASSQDRVNTEAFFGQGTRLTVV.

CDR3 sequence reads: CSVEDERTANSYEQYF. In DNA, the CDR3 is TGCAGCGTTGAAGATGAGCGGACAGCGAACTCCTACGAGCAGTACTTC. The chain carries TRBV29-1 and TRBJ2-7; possible D gene TRBD1, 6 bases. V dropped 0 bases and J dropped 0 bases, with 15 bases sitting between them. CDR1 is SQVTM, CDR2 ANQGSEA, per germline. This CDR3 is 16 amino acids long.

The rearrangement links TRBV2 to TRBJ1-1; D gene ambiguous. The V gene lost 4 bases and the J gene lost 5 bases, with 5 bases spanning the gap. The CDR3 contains 11 residues. Germline CDR1 and CDR2: SNHLY and FYNNEI. The CDR3 reads CASSGRTEAFF. CDR3 bases: TGTGCCAGCAGTGGTCGGACTGAAGCTTTCTTT.

The chain has TRBV7-8 and TRBJ2-7; D is perhaps TRBD2 (6 bases). V gave up 4 bases and J gave up 4 bases, with 14 bases separating them. The CDR3 sequence is 14 residues long. Germline-derived CDR1 and CDR2 are SGHVS and FQNEAQ. The CDR3 DNA is TGTGCCAGCAGCTACTCGGGACTTCCTTACGAGCAGTACTTC. Translating it yields CASSYSGLPYEQYF.

The CDR3 DNA reads as TGTGCCAGCAGCCAAGAGGATGAGACCCAGTACTTC. Its protein product is CASSQEDETQYF. J is TRBJ2-5 and V is TRBV4-2; no reliable D call. V was cut by 0 bases and J by 5 bases, with 4 bases left in between. Germline V gives CDR1 LGHNA, CDR2 YNFKEQ. The length of the CDR3 is 12 residues.